The sequence of this T cell receptor (beta chain) was determined in a study of control samples from healthy donors and cancer patients. The germline V gene has CDR1 SGHTA and CDR2 FQGTGA. The CDR3 runs 12 residues. V was pared by 5 bases and J by 5 bases, with 10 bases between. Sequencing used immunoSEQ multiplex PCR; TCRdb keeps in-frame clones, though not all of them. The sample lists about 20,000 clones, 88% seen once, with 8% to 10% in the top ten. The chain combines TRBV7-3 with TRBJ2-7; possibly TRBD1 for D (6 bases). This TCR came from an older woman with head and neck cancer. The sequenced sample consisted of PBMCs. The CDR3 loop is CASSNPGDEQYF. CDR3 nucleotide sequence: TGTGCCAGCAGCAACCCAGGGGACGAGCAGTACTTC.